This T cell receptor beta chain was documented in a study of CD8 T cells in Susac syndrome. The CDR3 loop spans 19 amino acids. Trimming cost V 0 bases and J 8 bases; bases outside gene matches: 18. Germline CDR1 and CDR2: LGHNA and YSLEER. Reverse transcription of 0.5 to 1 ug RNA was carried out with random hexamers. Multiplex PCR with immunoSEQ amplified the TCR beta CDR3 across 54 Vbeta and 13 Jbeta. TCRdb ran MiXCR on the immunoSEQ multiplex PCR reads and lists one entry per CDR3 protein. In the table there are fewer than 350,000 distinct CDR3 sequences, 89% of which are singletons. Negative isolation yielded the CD8+ and CD4+ T cells, while FACS enriched the TEMRA cells.

The material sequenced was CD8+ T cells from PBMCs. This sequence was found in a human donor with multiple sclerosis. The chain is built from TRBV4-3 and TRBJ2-1; 8 bases fit TRBD2. Here the CDR3 DNA reads TGCGCCAGCAGCCAAGACTTAGGGGGAGCGGGAGTATTTGTAGATGAGCAGTTCTTC. It yields the protein CASSQDLGGAGVFVDEQFF.